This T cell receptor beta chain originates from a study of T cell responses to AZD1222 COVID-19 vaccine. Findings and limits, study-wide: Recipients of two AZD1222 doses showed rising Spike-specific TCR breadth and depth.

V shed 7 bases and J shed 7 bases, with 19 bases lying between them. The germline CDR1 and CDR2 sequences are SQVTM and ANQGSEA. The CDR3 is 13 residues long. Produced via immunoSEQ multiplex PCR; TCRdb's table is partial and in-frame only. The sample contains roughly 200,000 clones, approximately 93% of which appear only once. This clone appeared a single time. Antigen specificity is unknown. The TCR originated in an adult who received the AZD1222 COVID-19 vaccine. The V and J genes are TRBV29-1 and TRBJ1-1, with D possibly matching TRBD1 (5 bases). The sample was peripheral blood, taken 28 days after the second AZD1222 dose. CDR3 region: CSADSGPQGEAFF. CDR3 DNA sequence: TGCAGCGCCGACAGCGGACCTCAAGGTGAAGCTTTCTTT.